This entry features one TCR beta chain sequence. The germline V and J ends were trimmed by 7 bases and 4 bases, with 17 bases remaining between them. This CDR3 has 15 residues. Germline V gene sequence: CDR1 MNHNY, CDR2 SVGAGI (reference sequence). The data were taken from a study of blood T cell repertoires in COVID-19. About the study: Material from acute and convalescent COVID-19 was sourced from the United States, Italy and Spain. The cDNA or gDNA used as material had been derived from T cells, B-cell-depleted T cells, or PBMCs.

Study processing details: Using reference gene primer amplification, nucleated cell counts were estimated. Clones were read by immunoSEQ multiplex PCR, and TCRdb kept only the in-frame ones, dropping some. V, J and clone size reflect that table, while D and trimming were determined from the DNA. The sample consists of 300,000 to 400,000 clones, over 80% of them appearing once. Seattle researchers signed up patients amid active infection and tracked them longitudinally. The chain carries TRBV6-6 and TRBJ2-1; a possible D gene is TRBD2 (5 bases). Sequencing input: peripheral blood. The sequence came from a man aged 25-40 years with COVID-19, enrolled during active disease. The CDR3 DNA reads TGTGCCAGCACTCCCGTGGGGAGTATTTACAATGAGCAGTTCTTC. This codes for CASTPVGSIYNEQFF.